A selection of T cell receptor beta chains follows, all from one sample in a study of T cells in Graves' hyperthyroidism and ophthalmopathy. In TCRdb, the multiplex PCR reads were re-called with MiXCR into one record per CDR3 protein. The data show a few hundred thousand distinct CDR3 sequences, with about 15% seen just once and approximately 32% held by the top ten. Sequencing was done on a sample of blood. These receptor sequences come from a woman younger than 45 with Graves' hyperthyroidism. The CDR3 runs from the conserved cysteine through the conserved F or W. A D gene is named only where the DNA matches it firmly. Clone sizes are given selectively: once, few, many, or a class where the clone is expanded.

length: 14; D: TRBD1; J: TRBJ1-4; size: many; V: TRBV12-3/TRBV12-4; CDR3: CASSVRGSVEKLFF; DNA: TGTGCCAGCAGTGTCAGGGGGTCGGTTGAAAAACTGTTTTTT
length: 15; D: TRBD2; J: TRBJ2-1; size: many; V: TRBV6-1; CDR3: CASLGSGTSFREQFF; DNA: TGTGCCAGCCTAGGATCCGGGACTAGCTTTCGTGAGCAGTTCTTC
length: 16; D: TRBD2; J: TRBJ2-3; size: few; V: TRBV5-1; CDR3: CASSFEGTRSTDTQYF; DNA: TGCGCCAGCAGCTTTGAGGGGACTAGATCAACAGATACGCAGTATTTT
length: 14; D: -; J: TRBJ1-4; size: -; V: TRBV20-1; CDR3: CSARNSAFNEKLFF; DNA: TGCAGTGCTAGAAACAGTGCCTTTAATGAAAAACTGTTTTTT
length: 18; D: TRBD1; J: TRBJ1-5; size: -; V: TRBV28; CDR3: CASISPGQERYSNQPQHF; DNA: TGTGCCAGCATCTCCCCGGGACAGGAGAGGTATAGCAATCAGCCCCAGCATTTT
length: 15; D: TRBD2; J: TRBJ2-1; size: few; V: TRBV10-3; CDR3: CAISPTSGSYTEQFF; DNA: TGTGCCATCAGTCCTACTAGCGGGAGTTACACTGAGCAGTTCTTC
length: 15; D: -; J: TRBJ2-2; size: -; V: TRBV5-1; CDR3: CASSLLQANTGELFF; DNA: TGCGCCAGCAGCTTGTTACAGGCGAACACCGGGGAGCTGTTTTTT
length: 15; D: TRBD1; J: TRBJ2-2; size: few; V: TRBV5-1; CDR3: CASSQRTGKDGELFF; DNA: TGCGCCAGCAGCCAAAGGACAGGGAAGGACGGGGAGCTGTTTTTT
length: 12; D: -; J: TRBJ2-1; size: few; V: TRBV29-1; CDR3: CSADRQPNEQFF; DNA: TGCAGCGCCGACCGACAGCCCAATGAGCAGTTCTTC
length: 16; D: TRBD2; J: TRBJ2-7; size: -; V: TRBV7-6; CDR3: CASSWGAGTSGYEQYF; DNA: TGTGCCAGCAGCTGGGGGGCCGGGACTAGCGGTTACGAGCAGTACTTC
length: 15; D: -; J: TRBJ2-7; size: many; V: TRBV24-1; CDR3: CATSDMRNPSYEQYF; DNA: TGTGCCACCAGTGATATGCGTAACCCCTCCTACGAGCAGTACTTC
length: 16; D: -; J: TRBJ1-1; size: many; V: TRBV2; CDR3: CASSDGIGLGNTEAFF; DNA: TGTGCCAGCAGTGACGGAATTGGCCTAGGGAACACTGAAGCTTTCTTT
length: 16; D: -; J: TRBJ1-5; size: many; V: TRBV6-1; CDR3: CASSEDRGPGNQPQHF; DNA: TGTGCCAGCAGTGAAGATCGGGGGCCTGGCAATCAGCCCCAGCATTTT
length: 15; D: TRBD1; J: TRBJ2-5; size: few; V: TRBV20-1; CDR3: CSARGGQGVGETQYF; DNA: TGCAGTGCTAGGGGCGGACAGGGAGTGGGGGAGACCCAGTACTTC
length: 14; D: -; J: TRBJ2-7; size: many; V: TRBV20-1; CDR3: CSARVLAEPYEQYF; DNA: TGCAGTGCTAGAGTATTGGCGGAGCCCTACGAGCAGTACTTC
length: 15; D: -; J: TRBJ2-3; size: many; V: TRBV5-1; CDR3: CASSLEGRSADTQYF; DNA: TGCGCCAGCAGCTTGGAAGGACGATCGGCAGATACGCAGTATTTT
length: 21; D: -; J: TRBJ2-7; size: many; V: TRBV2; CDR3: CASILKCGAPWAGESSYEQYF; DNA: TGTGCCAGCATTCTAAAATGTGGAGCACCTTGGGCGGGCGAGAGCTCCTACGAGCAGTACTTC
length: 15; D: TRBD2; J: TRBJ2-2; size: many; V: TRBV27; CDR3: CASSWGGGNTGELFF; DNA: TGTGCCAGCAGTTGGGGGGGGGGGAACACCGGGGAGCTGTTTTTT
length: 13; D: -; J: TRBJ1-4; size: many; V: TRBV2; CDR3: CATSGPGEEKLFF; DNA: TGTGCCACCTCGGGACCCGGGGAGGAAAAACTGTTTTTT
length: 13; D: -; J: TRBJ1-2; size: many; V: TRBV20-1; CDR3: CSATPQANYGYTF; DNA: TGCAGTGCCACACCCCAAGCTAACTATGGCTACACCTTC
length: 15; D: -; J: TRBJ1-1; size: -; V: TRBV18; CDR3: CASSPTTGSDTEAFF; DNA: TGTGCCAGCTCACCTACAACAGGGTCGGACACTGAAGCTTTCTTT
length: 13; D: -; J: TRBJ2-1; size: -; V: TRBV6-1; CDR3: CASSGFLATEQFF; DNA: TGTGCCAGCAGTGGTTTCCTCGCGACTGAGCAGTTCTTC
length: 14; D: TRBD1; J: TRBJ1-2; size: -; V: TRBV10-3; CDR3: CAISTGTGDYGYTF; DNA: TGTGCCATCAGTACCGGGACAGGGGACTATGGCTACACCTTC
length: 16; D: TRBD2; J: TRBJ2-7; size: -; V: TRBV7-9; CDR3: CASSFGLAGYSYEQYF; DNA: TGTGCCAGCAGCTTCGGACTAGCGGGATACTCCTACGAGCAGTACTTC
length: 15; D: -; J: TRBJ1-5; size: many; V: TRBV27; CDR3: CASSFVGVGEQPQHF; DNA: TGTGCCAGCAGTTTCGTGGGGGTCGGGGAACAGCCCCAGCATTTT
length: 16; D: -; J: TRBJ2-7; size: -; V: TRBV20-1; CDR3: CSARDPVGGLSYEQYF; DNA: TGCAGTGCTAGAGATCCGGTCGGGGGGCTCTCCTACGAGCAGTACTTC
length: 14; D: TRBD1; J: TRBJ1-4; size: -; V: TRBV20-1; CDR3: CSAYSGTGVEKLFF; DNA: TGCAGTGCTTATTCCGGGACAGGGGTTGAAAAACTGTTTTTT
length: 14; D: TRBD2; J: TRBJ2-4; size: -; V: TRBV6-1; CDR3: CATQSGMAKNIQYF; DNA: TGTGCCACCCAAAGCGGGATGGCCAAAAACATTCAGTACTTC
length: 13; D: -; J: TRBJ1-5; size: -; V: TRBV14; CDR3: CASSARRNQPQHF; DNA: TGTGCCAGCAGTGCCCGGCGCAATCAGCCCCAGCATTTT
length: 16; D: TRBD1; J: TRBJ2-2; size: many; V: TRBV27; CDR3: CASSSLQGADTGELFF; DNA: TGTGCCAGCAGTTCCCTCCAGGGGGCCGACACCGGGGAGCTGTTTTTT
length: 13; D: -; J: TRBJ1-2; size: -; V: TRBV3-1; CDR3: CASSQGGSQSYTF; DNA: TGTGCCAGCAGCCAAGGGGGTAGCCAGAGCTACACCTTC
length: 15; D: -; J: TRBJ1-2; size: once; V: TRBV2; CDR3: CASSEAGGTNYGYTF; DNA: TGTGCCAGCAGCGAAGCGGGAGGGACTAACTATGGCTACACCTTC
length: 16; D: TRBD2; J: TRBJ2-1; size: once; V: TRBV7-3; CDR3: CASSLNPSGRGNEQFF; DNA: TGTGCCAGCAGCTTAAACCCTAGCGGGAGAGGCAATGAGCAGTTCTTC
length: 15; D: TRBD2; J: TRBJ2-5; size: -; V: TRBV20-1; CDR3: CSARSGLGRQETQYF; DNA: TGCAGTGCTAGAAGCGGACTAGGGAGGCAAGAGACCCAGTACTTC
length: 14; D: TRBD2; J: TRBJ2-7; size: many; V: TRBV2; CDR3: CASSEAMGGYEQYF; DNA: TGTGCCAGCAGTGAAGCCATGGGGGGGTACGAGCAGTACTTC
length: 15; D: TRBD1; J: TRBJ2-5; size: few; V: TRBV24-1; CDR3: CATSDSGTGQETQYF; DNA: TGTGCCACCAGTGACTCTGGGACAGGGCAAGAGACCCAGTACTTC
length: 14; D: -; J: TRBJ1-4; size: -; V: TRBV13; CDR3: CASSLSGAGEKLFF; DNA: TGTGCCAGCAGCTTATCGGGGGCAGGGGAAAAACTGTTTTTT
length: 16; D: TRBD2; J: TRBJ2-7; size: many; V: TRBV10-2; CDR3: CASTRTSGISSYEQYF; DNA: TGCGCCAGCACCCGGACTAGCGGTATTAGTTCCTACGAGCAGTACTTC
length: 13; D: -; J: TRBJ2-2; size: few; V: TRBV19; CDR3: CASSGPGTGELFF; DNA: TGTGCCAGTAGTGGACCAGGGACCGGGGAGCTGTTTTTT
length: 15; D: -; J: TRBJ2-3; size: -; V: TRBV7-3; CDR3: CASSPLWASTDTQYF; DNA: TGTGCCAGCAGCCCCCTATGGGCTTCCACAGATACGCAGTATTTT
length: 15; D: -; J: TRBJ1-1; size: -; V: TRBV29-1; CDR3: CSVEASSAGGTEAFF; DNA: TGCAGCGTTGAAGCCTCCTCGGCGGGGGGCACTGAAGCTTTCTTT
length: 14; D: -; J: TRBJ2-7; size: -; V: TRBV28; CDR3: CACSDPGHGYEQYF; DNA: TGTGCCTGCAGTGACCCGGGACATGGCTACGAGCAGTACTTC
length: 12; D: -; J: TRBJ1-2; size: many; V: TRBV5-6; CDR3: CASSLVLGSYTF; DNA: TGTGCCAGCAGCTTGGTCTTGGGGAGCTACACCTTC
length: 15; D: TRBD1; J: TRBJ1-1; size: many; V: TRBV3-1; CDR3: CASSQGDRGVTEAFF; DNA: TGTGCCAGCAGCCAAGGGGACAGGGGGGTGACTGAAGCTTTCTTT
length: 14; D: -; J: TRBJ2-7; size: few; V: TRBV7-9; CDR3: CASSSSEATYEQYF; DNA: TGTGCCAGCAGCTCCTCAGAGGCAACCTACGAGCAGTACTTC
length: 13; D: TRBD2; J: TRBJ2-1; size: -; V: TRBV20-1; CDR3: CSAETRLAWEQFF; DNA: TGCAGTGCTGAGACCAGACTAGCTTGGGAGCAGTTCTTC
length: 12; D: -; J: TRBJ2-7; size: many; V: TRBV2; CDR3: CASRQGLNEQYF; DNA: TGTGCCAGCAGACAGGGACTTAACGAGCAGTACTTC
length: 15; D: -; J: TRBJ2-7; size: -; V: TRBV11-2; CDR3: CASSLEPGYSYEQYF; DNA: TGTGCCAGCAGCTTAGAGCCAGGGTACTCCTACGAGCAGTACTTC